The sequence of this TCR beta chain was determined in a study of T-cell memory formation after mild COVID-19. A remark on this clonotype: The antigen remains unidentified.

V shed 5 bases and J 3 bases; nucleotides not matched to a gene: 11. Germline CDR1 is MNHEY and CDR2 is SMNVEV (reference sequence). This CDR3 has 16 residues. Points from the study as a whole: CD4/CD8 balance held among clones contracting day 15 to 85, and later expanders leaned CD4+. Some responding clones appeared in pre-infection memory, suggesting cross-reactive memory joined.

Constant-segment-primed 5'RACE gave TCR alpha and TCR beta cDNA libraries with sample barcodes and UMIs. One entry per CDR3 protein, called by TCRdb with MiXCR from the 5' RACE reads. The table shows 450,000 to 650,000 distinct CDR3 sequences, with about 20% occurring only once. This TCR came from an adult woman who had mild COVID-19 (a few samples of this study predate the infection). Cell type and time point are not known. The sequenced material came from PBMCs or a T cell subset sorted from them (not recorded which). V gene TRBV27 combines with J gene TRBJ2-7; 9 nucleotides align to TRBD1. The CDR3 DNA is TGTGCCAGCAGTCCCCAACTCGGACAGGGGTTCTACGAGCAGTACTTC. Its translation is CASSPQLGQGFYEQYF.